These 16 T cell receptor beta chains originate from one sample sequenced in a study of blood T cell repertoires in COVID-19. Sequencing used immunoSEQ multiplex PCR; TCRdb keeps in-frame clones, though not all of them. This table has about 110,000 clones, around 79% appearing once. Sequenced: peripheral blood. The receptors here all came from a man aged 65 to 85 with active or convalescent COVID-19.

The V and J genes are TRBV7-9 and TRBJ2-7; perhaps TRBD1 as D (6 bases). This CDR3 region has 14 residues. The V and J ends lost 5 bases and 3 bases respectively, with 14 bases between them. Germline V lookup: CDR1 SEHNR, CDR2 FQNEAQ (reference sequence). The CDR3 bases are TGTGCCAGCAGCCCGACAGGTATGGACTACGAGCAGTACTTC. Translating it yields CASSPTGMDYEQYF. Drawing the rest from reference TRBV7-9 and TRBJ2-7, the complete variable domain is DTGVSQNPRHKITKRGQNVTFRCDPISEHNRLYWYRQTLGQGPEFLTYFQNEAQLEKSRLLSDRFSAERPKGSFSTLEIQRTEQGDSAMYLCASSPTGMDYEQYFGPGTRLTVT.

The chain combines TRBV2 with TRBJ2-7, with a weak D call TRBD2 (6 bases). CDR3 length equals 12 residues. Trimming took off 5 bases at V and 3 bases at J, with 8 bases between the two ends. Germline lookup yields CDR1 SNHLY and CDR2 FYNNEI. In DNA form, the CDR3 reads TGTGCCAGCAGTTTTAGCGGCTACGAGCAGTACTTC. Translating it yields CASSFSGYEQYF.

This chain joins TRBV9 and TRBJ2-1; 7 bases align to TRBD1. V lost 3 bases to trimming and J lost 0 bases; unmatched junction nucleotides: 3. The V gene's germline CDR1 is SGDLS and CDR2 YYNGEE. The CDR3 spans 15 residues. Here the CDR3 reads CASSAGTDSYNEQFF. The CDR3 nucleotides are TGTGCCAGCAGCGCGGGGACAGACTCCTACAATGAGCAGTTCTTC.

This chain uses TRBV6-5 with TRBJ2-7, with 11 bases aligning to TRBD2. Germline loops: CDR1 MNHEY, CDR2 SVGAGI. Trimming at V came to 1 base and at J to 7 bases, leaving 9 bases not matched to a gene. CDR3 size: 16 residues. DNA for the CDR3: TGTGCCAGCAGTTACTTAACGGGACTAGCGGACTTGGAGCAGTACTTC. Translating it yields CASSYLTGLADLEQYF.

J is TRBJ2-3 and V is TRBV11-2; 8 bases fit TRBD1. Trimming removed 4 bases from V and 3 bases from J; junction bases left unmatched: 3. This CDR3 region has 14 residues. Germline CDR1 and CDR2: SGHAT and FQNNGV. CDR3 DNA: TGTGCCAGCAGCTCGCGGACAGGGACAGATACGCAGTATTTT. Encoded protein: CASSSRTGTDTQYF.

The chain links TRBV15 to TRBJ1-4, with D tentatively TRBD1 (5 bases). Germline V lookup: CDR1 LNHNV, CDR2 YYDKDF (reference sequence). Trimming took 0 bases from V and 10 from J, leaving 18 bases between them. The CDR3 covers 16 residues. The CDR3 loop is CATSRDFGLAGGKLFF. As DNA, the CDR3 is TGTGCCACCAGCAGAGATTTTGGCCTGGCGGGGGGAAAACTGTTTTTT. Full variable domain (rest looked up from reference TRBV15 and TRBJ1-4): DAMVIQNPRYQVTQFGKPVTLSCSQTLNHNVMYWYQQKSSQAPKLLFHYYDKDFNNEADTPDNFQSRRPNTSFCFLDIRSPGLGDTAMYLCATSRDFGLAGGKLFFGSGTQLSVL.

The chain is built from TRBV27 and TRBJ1-2; 7 positions match TRBD1. Trimming at V came to 5 bases and at J to 8 bases, leaving 11 bases not matched to a gene. This CDR3 comprises 14 residues. Looked up from germline, CDR1 is MNHEY and CDR2 is SMNVEV (reference sequence). DNA for the CDR3: TGTGCCAGCAGTGACTCAGGGGGTAGGAGAGGCTACACCTTC. This sequence encodes CASSDSGGRRGYTF.

This clone occurred many times. V is TRBV5-6 and J is TRBJ1-6, with 8 bases aligning to TRBD1. V trimming: 4 bases; J trimming: 10 bases; junction bases outside the gene matches: 10. The CDR3 is 15 residues long. Germline V gene lookup returns CDR1 SGHDT and CDR2 YYEEEE. The CDR3 region is CASSIGQGTQSPLHF. The CDR3 DNA reads as TGTGCCAGCAGCATAGGACAGGGTACACAATCACCCCTCCACTTT.

V and J are TRBV19 and TRBJ2-5; possible D gene TRBD1, 6 bases. The length of the CDR3 is 15 residues. Trimming left V 1 base short and J 4 bases short, with 13 bases between. Germline CDR1 is LNHDA and CDR2 is SQIVND (reference sequence). CDR3 nucleotide sequence: TGTGCCAGTAGTATAGGGGCAGGGGATATAGAGACCCAGTACTTC. Translation gives CASSIGAGDIETQYF.

This rearrangement joins TRBV5-6 to TRBJ2-3, with TRBD1 matching over 7 bases. Unmatched junction bases numbered 11, after V lost 2 bases and J lost 5 bases. This CDR3 is 16 amino acids long. The germline V gene has CDR1 SGHDT and CDR2 YYEEEE. CDR3 bases: TGTGCCAGCAGCTTAATTATGACAGGGAGTCAAGATACGCAGTATTTT. It translates to CASSLIMTGSQDTQYF.

The chain carries TRBV6-5 and TRBJ1-1; D ambiguous. Per the germline V gene, CDR1 is MNHEY and CDR2 is SVGAGI. The CDR3 extends over 15 amino acids. The V end was cut by 0 bases, the J end by 1 base, with 9 bases between. The DNA for the CDR3 is TGTGCCAGCAGTTACTCCCCCGGGGAGAACACTGAAGCTTTCTTT. This encodes CASSYSPGENTEAFF.

V and J are TRBV7-2 and TRBJ1-4; a possible D gene is TRBD1 (6 bases). This CDR3 is built from 16 residues. V shed 2 bases and J shed 1 base, with 11 bases lying between them. From germline, CDR1 is SGHTA and CDR2 FQGNSA. The CDR3 sequence: CASSLRTALTNEKLFF. The CDR3 DNA is TGTGCCAGCAGCTTAAGGACAGCCCTAACTAATGAAAAACTGTTTTTT.

The chain is built from TRBV1 and TRBJ1-5; TRBD1 reflects the table's D call only, with no check against the DNA. TRBV1 is a documented pseudogene. The CDR3 length is 17 residues. DNA of the CDR3: TGCACCAGCAGCCAAGATCGGTTCAGGGCAGTGGGTCAGCCCCAGCATTTT. Amino acids: CTSSQDRFRAVGQPQHF.

This clone was detected only a few times. The chain recombines TRBV28 with TRBJ1-2; 11 bases are shared with TRBD1. Losses at the gene ends were 5 bases for V and 6 bases for J; bases not matched to a gene: 8. The CDR3 length is 15 residues. The germline V gene encodes CDR1 MDHEN and CDR2 SYDVKM. The CDR3 DNA is TGTGCCAGCAGTGGACAGGGGGCGAGGCTTCATGGCTACACCTTC. Translating it yields CASSGQGARLHGYTF.

Only a few counts were recorded for this clone. This chain connects TRBV12-3 or TRBV12-4 to TRBJ2-3, with D tentatively TRBD1 (6 bases). CDR3 length equals 12 residues. The germline V and J ends were trimmed by 3 bases and 7 bases, with 8 bases remaining between them. CDR3 sequence: CASSFGTNTQYF. CDR3 bases: TGTGCCAGCAGTTTCGGGACAAATACGCAGTATTTT.

The rearrangement joins TRBV27 to TRBJ1-3, with D possibly being TRBD1 (6 bases). The V end lost 9 bases, the J end lost 0 bases, and 12 bases lay between the germline ends. This CDR3 is built from 14 residues. Germline V gives CDR1 MNHEY, CDR2 SMNVEV (reference sequence). The CDR3 reads CASRQASSGNTIYF. The DNA of the CDR3 is TGTGCCAGTCGACAGGCCTCCTCTGGAAACACCATATATTTT.